This T cell receptor (beta chain) was captured in a study of OX40 agonist ivuxolimab in advanced cancers. General study points: In the 0.1 to 3.0 mg/kg range, CD4+ and CD8+ blood T cells had expanded clonally by week 6. Expansion of clones was among the lowest in partial responders at 0.1-3.0 mg/kg. Low normalized T-cell clonal expansion was also seen in some nonresponders.

Repertoires were generated with immunoSEQ multiplex PCR, while TCRdb's copy carries only in-frame clones and drops some. The sample shows 20,000 to 25,000 clones, approximately 85% of them seen only once. CDR1 is MRHNA and CDR2 is SNTAGT in the germline V gene. Trimming shortened V by 6 bases and J by 9 bases, and 3 bases separated the two germline ends. This CDR3 comprises 9 residues. Of note for this clone: The antigen remains undetermined.

The source was CD4+ or CD8+ T cells sorted from blood, collected in a trial of the OX40 agonist ivuxolimab. The clonotype originates from an adult with an advanced solid tumor such as melanoma, head and neck, liver or kidney cancer. The chain employs TRBV6-4 and TRBJ1-5; D uncertain. In DNA form, the CDR3 reads TGTGCCAGCAGATGGCCCCAGCATTTT. Its protein product is CASRWPQHF.